The TCR beta chain under discussion was sequenced for a study of cytomegalovirus exposure and HLA in healthy donors. The CDR3 runs 14 residues. Trimming took 6 bases from V and 5 from J; bases not matched to a gene: 5. CDR1 is LNHNV and CDR2 is YYDKDF in the germline V gene (reference sequence). Primers included in the PCR were 60 Vbeta and 13 Jbeta primers. TCRdb's copy holds only in-frame clones and misses some; the assay was immunoSEQ multiplex PCR. The sample includes tens of thousands of clones, about 80% of them seen just once. Sequencing used PBMCs. This sequence originates from a man between 45 and 60 years old in good health and CMV-seropositive. This rearrangement joins TRBV15 to TRBJ2-2; 8 nucleotides align to TRBD1. The CDR3 reads CATRVDRATGELFF. The CDR3 DNA sequence: TGTGCCACCAGGGTGGACAGGGCAACCGGGGAGCTGTTTTTT.